A single sample gave rise to the 21 T cell receptor beta chains below, sequenced in a study of blood T cell repertoires in COVID-19. Measured with immunoSEQ multiplex PCR; TCRdb has only the in-frame clones, and not every one. Among approximately 250,000 clones listed, over 80% were seen once. Specimen: peripheral blood. Receptors were obtained from a human donor in a cohort sampled during active COVID-19.

The chain combines TRBV4-1 with TRBJ2-2; perhaps TRBD2 as D (6 bases). The germline V and J ends were trimmed by 1 base and 4 bases, with 16 bases remaining between them. The CDR3 sequence is 17 residues long. The germline CDR1 and CDR2 sequences are MGHRA and YSYEKL. The CDR3 here is CASSQAQRRVSTGELFF. CDR3 in DNA: TGCGCCAGCAGCCAAGCCCAGCGGAGGGTCAGCACCGGGGAGCTGTTTTTT.

This clone was counted once. This sequence joins TRBV10-1 and TRBJ2-1; a weak D match, TRBD1 (6 bases). The germline V and J ends were trimmed by 4 bases and 5 bases, with 9 bases remaining between them. Germline V gives CDR1 WNHNN, CDR2 SYGVQD (reference sequence). This CDR3 has 13 residues. CDR3 sequence: CASSVDSDNEQFF. Written as DNA, the CDR3 is TGCGCCAGCAGTGTGGACAGTGACAATGAGCAGTTCTTC.

This chain joins TRBV5-5 and TRBJ1-2; 10 nucleotides line up with TRBD1. The trim removed 2 bases at V and 8 bases at J, leaving 6 bases unmatched. CDR1 is SGHKS, CDR2 YYEKEE, per germline (reference sequence). CDR3 length: 14 amino acids. The CDR3 sequence is CASSFFDRGRGYTF. For the CDR3, the DNA is TGTGCCAGCAGCTTCTTTGACAGGGGGCGCGGCTACACCTTC.

This clone appeared a single time. This chain links TRBV9 with TRBJ2-7; 8 bases align to TRBD1. V dropped 3 bases and J dropped 3; count of bases not matched to a gene: 5. This CDR3 comprises 14 residues. Germline lookup yields CDR1 SGDLS and CDR2 YYNGEE. CDR3 sequence (DNA): TGTGCCAGCAGCGCCCCGGGACAGGTCTACGAGCAGTACTTC. This sequence encodes CASSAPGQVYEQYF.

This clone occurred once. J is TRBJ1-2 and V is TRBV7-9; D call uncertain. In germline, CDR1 is SEHNR, CDR2 FQNEAQ (reference sequence). CDR3 size: 13 residues. V was cut by 2 bases and J by 6 bases, with 10 bases left in between. The DNA for the CDR3 is TGTGCCAGCAGCTTACAACCCGGGGATGGCTACACCTTC. It is translated as CASSLQPGDGYTF. Based on the CDR3 plus reference TRBV7-9 and TRBJ1-2, the full variable domain is DTGVSQNPRHKITKRGQNVTFRCDPISEHNRLYWYRQTLGQGPEFLTYFQNEAQLEKSRLLSDRFSAERPKGSFSTLEIQRTEQGDSAMYLCASSLQPGDGYTFGSGTRLTVV.

As for this clone: The junction differs from germline at one of its ends, possibly a read error. The chain joins TRBV4-2 to TRBJ1-1, with D possibly being TRBD1 (5 bases). CDR1 and CDR2 (germline): LGHNA, YNFKEQ. There are 15 residues in the CDR3. The CDR3 nucleotides are TGTGCCAGCAGCTATTCTCGGACACTGAACAATGAAGCTTTCTTT. Its translation is CASSYSRTLNNEAFF.

The chain is built from TRBV28 and TRBJ2-7; 10 nucleotides line up with TRBD1. CDR1 MDHEN and CDR2 SYDVKM come from the germline V gene. V lost 5 bases to trimming and J lost 0 bases; unmatched junction nucleotides: 10. The CDR3 runs 17 residues. The CDR3 DNA is TGTGCCAGCAGTCCCCCGGGACAGGGGCCTAGCTCCTACGAGCAGTACTTC. Translating it yields CASSPPGQGPSSYEQYF.

This chain links TRBV28 with TRBJ2-1; D might be TRBD2 (6 bases). V gave up 7 bases and J gave up 6 bases, with 16 bases separating them. The CDR3 covers 14 residues. Germline CDR1 MDHEN, CDR2 SYDVKM. This CDR3 reads CASTQPGLPNEQFF. The CDR3 bases are TGTGCCAGCACCCAACCGGGACTCCCCAATGAGCAGTTCTTC. Together with reference TRBV28 and TRBJ2-1, the CDR3 gives the full variable domain: DVKVTQSSRYLVKRTGEKVFLECVQDMDHENMFWYRQDPGLGLRLIYFSYDVKMKEKGDIPEGYSVSREKKERFSLILESASTNQTSMYLCASTQPGLPNEQFFGPGTRLTVL.

V gene TRBV7-9 combines with J gene TRBJ2-3; tentative D call: TRBD2 (6 bases). V was trimmed by 11 bases and J by 2 bases, leaving 17 bases between them. The CDR3 runs to 14 residues. Germline CDR1 and CDR2: SEHNR and FQNEAQ (reference sequence). CDR3 DNA sequence: TGTGCCGGCGGTCTGGGACTTCACACAGATACGCAGTATTTT. It translates to CAGGLGLHTDTQYF.

This chain links TRBV6-5 with TRBJ1-1, with D perhaps matching TRBD1 (5 bases). Germline V gene data show CDR1 as MNHEY and CDR2 as SVGAGI. V was trimmed by 2 bases and J by 1 base, leaving 8 bases between them. This CDR3 comprises 14 residues. CDR3 nucleotides: TGTGCCAGCAGTTACCAACAGGAGAACACTGAAGCTTTCTTT. Protein product: CASSYQQENTEAFF.

The chain couples TRBV18 to TRBJ1-6; 9 bases are shared with TRBD1. With 2 bases clipped from V and 0 bases from J, the junction kept 5 bases outside the gene matches. This CDR3 spans 18 amino acids. The germline V gene encodes CDR1 KGHSH and CDR2 LQKENI. Here the CDR3 reads CASSPNPGQGSYNSPLHF. The CDR3 bases are TGTGCCAGCTCACCAAACCCGGGACAGGGCTCCTATAATTCACCCCTCCACTTT.

The chain employs TRBV7-3 and TRBJ2-5; 7 nucleotides align to TRBD2. The ends lost 4 bases at V and 7 bases at J; junction bases unmatched: 6. This CDR3 is built from 13 residues. CDR1 and CDR2 (germline): SGHTA, FQGTGA. CDR3 sequence reads: CASSSTSRGTQYF. CDR3 sequence (DNA): TGTGCCAGCAGCTCGACTAGCCGCGGGACCCAGTACTTC.

The chain uses TRBV21-1 and TRBJ2-5; the table's D gene call, TRBD1, was not cross checked with the DNA. TRBV21-1 is deemed a pseudogene. The CDR3 consists of 10 residues. The CDR3 spells CAQASETQYF. In DNA form, the CDR3 reads TGTGCACAGGCTTCGGAGACCCAGTACTTC.

The V gene is TRBV6-1, the J gene TRBJ2-3; 8 nucleotides line up with TRBD2. The CDR3 runs to 17 residues. CDR1 is MNHNS and CDR2 is SASEGT in the germline V gene. The J segment lost 0 bases and the V segment lost 1 base, leaving 6 bases of the junction unmatched. CDR3 in amino acids: CASSEVRASGSTDTQYF. CDR3 DNA sequence: TGTGCCAGCAGTGAAGTTAGGGCTAGCGGGAGCACAGATACGCAGTATTTT.

The V gene is TRBV9, the J gene TRBJ1-6; D might be TRBD1 (5 bases). Trimming shortened V by 1 base and J by 5 bases, and 10 bases separated the two germline ends. Germline assignment: CDR1 SGDLS and CDR2 YYNGEE. This CDR3 is built from 15 residues. The CDR3 nucleotides are TGTGCCAGCAGCGTAACTGGGGCGAATAATTCACCCCTCCACTTT. It encodes CASSVTGANNSPLHF.

This clone was observed a handful of times. This chain joins TRBV2 and TRBJ2-2; D not certain. The CDR3 consists of 14 residues. The V end lost 3 bases, the J end lost 5 bases, and 10 bases lay between the germline ends. Germline V lookup: CDR1 SNHLY, CDR2 FYNNEI. The CDR3 DNA follows: TGTGCCAGCAGTGAGCAGGCCCAGACCGGGGAGCTGTTTTTT. Residues: CASSEQAQTGELFF.

The chain carries TRBV14 and TRBJ2-2; a weak D match, TRBD2 (6 bases). V lost 3 bases and J lost 0, with 14 bases in between. The CDR3 consists of 17 residues. Germline CDR1 is SGHDN and CDR2 is FVKESK. CDR3 in DNA: TGTGCCAGCAGCCACCGAACCGGGAGAACGAACACCGGGGAGCTGTTTTTT. This translates into CASSHRTGRTNTGELFF.

Only one count was recorded for this clone. The chain carries TRBV30 and TRBJ2-1, with D perhaps TRBD1 (6 bases). The CDR3 sequence is 14 residues long. Germline V CDR1 and CDR2: GTSNPN, SVGIG (reference sequence). The germline V and J ends were trimmed by 4 bases and 1 base, with 11 bases remaining between them. The CDR3 region has the DNA TGTGCCTGGAACCCAGGGGATTCCTACAATGAGCAGTTCTTC. The encoded protein is CAWNPGDSYNEQFF.

The CDR3 reads CASSLSGQREKLFF. For the CDR3, the DNA is TGTGCCAGCAGTTTATCGGGTCAGAGAGAAAAACTGTTTTTT. V gene TRBV28 combines with J gene TRBJ1-4; D gene ambiguous. Germline CDR1 is MDHEN and CDR2 is SYDVKM. Trimming shortened V by 1 base and J by 8 bases, and 11 bases separated the two germline ends. The CDR3 covers 14 residues.

This clone appeared many times. This rearrangement joins TRBV15 to TRBJ2-7; maybe TRBD1 (6 bases). The CDR3 is made up of 14 amino acids. V was clipped by 1 base and J by 3 bases, with 10 bases between them. Germline loops: CDR1 LNHNV, CDR2 YYDKDF (reference sequence). The CDR3: CATSRGGDNYEQYF. Here the CDR3 DNA reads TGTGCCACCAGCAGAGGTGGGGACAACTACGAGCAGTACTTC.

This clone was counted only a few times. J is TRBJ1-5 and V is TRBV10-1; no clear D. CDR3 length equals 12 residues. The V gene lost 8 bases and the J gene lost 6 bases, with 11 bases spanning the gap. Germline CDR1 is WNHNN and CDR2 is SYGVQD (reference sequence). The CDR3 protein is CASGRAGQPQHF. In DNA, the CDR3 is TGCGCCAGCGGGAGGGCTGGTCAGCCCCAGCATTTT.